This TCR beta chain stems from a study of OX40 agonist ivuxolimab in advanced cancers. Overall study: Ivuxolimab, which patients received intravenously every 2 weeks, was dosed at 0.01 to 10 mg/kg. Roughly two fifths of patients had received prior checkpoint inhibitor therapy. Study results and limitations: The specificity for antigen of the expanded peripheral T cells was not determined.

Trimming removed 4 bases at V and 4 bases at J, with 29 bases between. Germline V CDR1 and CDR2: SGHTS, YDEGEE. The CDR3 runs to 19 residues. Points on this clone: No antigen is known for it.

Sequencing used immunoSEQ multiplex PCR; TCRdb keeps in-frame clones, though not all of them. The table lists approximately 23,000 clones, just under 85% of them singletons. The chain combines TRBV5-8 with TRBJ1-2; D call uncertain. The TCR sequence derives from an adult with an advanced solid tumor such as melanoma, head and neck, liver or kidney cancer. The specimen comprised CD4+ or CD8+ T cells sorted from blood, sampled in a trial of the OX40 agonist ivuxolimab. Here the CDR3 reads CASSRGPQASPAAPYGYTF. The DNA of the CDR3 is TGTGCCAGCAGCAGAGGTCCGCAGGCCTCCCCCGCCGCGCCCTATGGCTACACCTTC.